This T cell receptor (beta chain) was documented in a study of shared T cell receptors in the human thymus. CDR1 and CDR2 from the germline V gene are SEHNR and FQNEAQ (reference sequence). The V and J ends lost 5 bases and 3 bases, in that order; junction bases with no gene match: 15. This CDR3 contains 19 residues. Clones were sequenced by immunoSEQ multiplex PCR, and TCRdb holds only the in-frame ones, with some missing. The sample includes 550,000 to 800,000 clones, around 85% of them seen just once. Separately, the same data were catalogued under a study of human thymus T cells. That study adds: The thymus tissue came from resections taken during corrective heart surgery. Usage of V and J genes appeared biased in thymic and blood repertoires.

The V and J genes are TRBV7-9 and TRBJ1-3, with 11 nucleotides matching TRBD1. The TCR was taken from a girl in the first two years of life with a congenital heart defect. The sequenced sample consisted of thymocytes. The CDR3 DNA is TGTGCCAGCAGCCCCAACCGGGACAGGGGGGTAAAGGGTGGAAACACCATATATTTT. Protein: CASSPNRDRGVKGGNTIYF.